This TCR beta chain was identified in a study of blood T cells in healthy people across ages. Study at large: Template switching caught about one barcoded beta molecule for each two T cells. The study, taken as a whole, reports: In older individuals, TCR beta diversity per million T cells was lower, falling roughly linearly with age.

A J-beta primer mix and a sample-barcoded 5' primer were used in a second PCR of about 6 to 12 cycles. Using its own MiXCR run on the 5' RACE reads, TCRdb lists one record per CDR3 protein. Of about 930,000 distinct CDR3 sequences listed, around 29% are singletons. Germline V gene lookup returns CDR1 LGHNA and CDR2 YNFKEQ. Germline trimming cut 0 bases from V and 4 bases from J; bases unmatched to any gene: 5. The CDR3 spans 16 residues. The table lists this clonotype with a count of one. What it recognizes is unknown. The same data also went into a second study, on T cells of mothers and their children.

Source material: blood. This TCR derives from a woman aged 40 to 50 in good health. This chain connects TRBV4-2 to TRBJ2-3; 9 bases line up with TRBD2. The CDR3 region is CASSQEAGGSSDTQYF. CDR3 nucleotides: TGTGCCAGCAGCCAAGAAGCGGGGGGCAGCTCAGATACGCAGTATTTT.